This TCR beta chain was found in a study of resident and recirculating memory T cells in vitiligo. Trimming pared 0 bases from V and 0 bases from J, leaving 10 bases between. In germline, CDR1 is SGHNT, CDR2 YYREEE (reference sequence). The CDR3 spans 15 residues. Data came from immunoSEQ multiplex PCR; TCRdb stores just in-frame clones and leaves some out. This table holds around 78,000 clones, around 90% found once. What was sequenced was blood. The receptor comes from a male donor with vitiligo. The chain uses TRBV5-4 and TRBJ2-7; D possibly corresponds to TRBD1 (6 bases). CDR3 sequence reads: CASSLGGGSSYEQYF. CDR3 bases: TGTGCCAGCAGCTTGGGAGGGGGAAGCTCCTACGAGCAGTACTTC.